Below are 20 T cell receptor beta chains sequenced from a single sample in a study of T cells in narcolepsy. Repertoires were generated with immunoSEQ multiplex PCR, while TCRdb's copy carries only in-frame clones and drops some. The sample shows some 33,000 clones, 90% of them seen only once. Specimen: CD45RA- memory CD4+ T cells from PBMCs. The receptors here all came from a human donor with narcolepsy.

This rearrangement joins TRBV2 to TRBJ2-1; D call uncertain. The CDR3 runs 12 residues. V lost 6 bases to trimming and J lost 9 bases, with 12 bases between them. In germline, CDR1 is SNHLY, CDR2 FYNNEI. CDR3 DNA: TGTGCCAGCAGCGACACGGGCGGTGAGCAGTTCTTC. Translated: CASSDTGGEQFF.

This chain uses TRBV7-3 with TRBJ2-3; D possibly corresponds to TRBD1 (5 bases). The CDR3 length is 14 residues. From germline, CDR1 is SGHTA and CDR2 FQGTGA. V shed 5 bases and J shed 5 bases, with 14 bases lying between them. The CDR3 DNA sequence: TGTGCCAGCAGCAGGAAGGGGTCTAAAGATACGCAGTATTTT. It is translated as CASSRKGSKDTQYF.

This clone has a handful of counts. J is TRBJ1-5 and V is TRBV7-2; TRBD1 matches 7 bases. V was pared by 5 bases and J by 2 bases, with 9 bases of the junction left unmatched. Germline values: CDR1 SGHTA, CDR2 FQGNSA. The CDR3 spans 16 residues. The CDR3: CASSPGSGQGNQPQHF. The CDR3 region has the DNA TGTGCCAGCAGCCCAGGCTCCGGACAGGGCAATCAGCCCCAGCATTTT.

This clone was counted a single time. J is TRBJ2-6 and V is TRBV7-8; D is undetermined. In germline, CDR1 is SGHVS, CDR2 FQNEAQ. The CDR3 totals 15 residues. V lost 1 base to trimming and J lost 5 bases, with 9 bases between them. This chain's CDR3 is CASSLGQGRANVLTF. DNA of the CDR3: TGTGCCAGCAGCTTAGGACAAGGGAGGGCCAACGTCCTGACTTTC.

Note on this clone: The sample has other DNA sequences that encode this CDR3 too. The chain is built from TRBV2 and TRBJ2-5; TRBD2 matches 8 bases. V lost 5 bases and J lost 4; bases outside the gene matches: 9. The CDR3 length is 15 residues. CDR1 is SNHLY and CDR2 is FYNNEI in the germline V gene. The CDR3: CASSRDGGARETQYF. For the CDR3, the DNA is TGTGCCAGCAGTAGAGACGGGGGGGCTCGAGAGACCCAGTACTTC.

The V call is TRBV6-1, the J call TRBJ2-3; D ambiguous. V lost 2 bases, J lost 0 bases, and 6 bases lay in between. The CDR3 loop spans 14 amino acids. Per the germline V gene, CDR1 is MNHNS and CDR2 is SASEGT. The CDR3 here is CASSERPSTDTQYF. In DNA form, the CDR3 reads TGTGCCAGCAGTGAACGACCTAGCACAGATACGCAGTATTTT.

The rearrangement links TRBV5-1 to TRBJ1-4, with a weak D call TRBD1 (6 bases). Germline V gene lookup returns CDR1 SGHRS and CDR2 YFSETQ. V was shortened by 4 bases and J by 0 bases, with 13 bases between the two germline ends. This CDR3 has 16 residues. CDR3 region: CASSRTQGPTNEKLFF. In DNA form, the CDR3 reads TGCGCCAGCAGCCGTACCCAGGGGCCAACTAATGAAAAACTGTTTTTT. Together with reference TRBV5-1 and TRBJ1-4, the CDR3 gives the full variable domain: KAGVTQTPRYLIKTRGQQVTLSCSPISGHRSVSWYQQTPGQGLQFLFEYFSETQRNKGNFPGRFSGRQFSNSRSEMNVSTLELGDSALYLCASSRTQGPTNEKLFFGSGTQLSVL.

In DNA, the CDR3 is TGTGCCAGCTGGACAGGGACGAAACTGTTTTTT. Residues: CASWTGTKLFF. J is TRBJ1-4 and V is TRBV6-1; 8 bases align to TRBD1. The germline CDR1 and CDR2 sequences are MNHNS and SASEGT. With 8 bases clipped from V and 11 bases from J, the junction kept 4 bases outside the gene matches. The CDR3 covers 11 residues.

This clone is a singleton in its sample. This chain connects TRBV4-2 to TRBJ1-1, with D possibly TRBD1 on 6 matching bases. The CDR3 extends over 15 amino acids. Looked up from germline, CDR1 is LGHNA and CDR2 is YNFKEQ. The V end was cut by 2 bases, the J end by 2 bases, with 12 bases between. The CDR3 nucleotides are TGTGCCAGCAGCCAAACCCAGGGGTTCAACACTGAAGCTTTCTTT. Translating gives CASSQTQGFNTEAFF.

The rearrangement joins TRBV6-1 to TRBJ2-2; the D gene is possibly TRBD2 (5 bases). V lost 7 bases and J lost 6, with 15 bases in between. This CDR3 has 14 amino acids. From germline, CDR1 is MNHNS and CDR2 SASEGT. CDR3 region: CASNEREKAGELFF. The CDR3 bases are TGTGCCAGCAATGAGAGGGAGAAGGCCGGGGAGCTGTTTTTT.

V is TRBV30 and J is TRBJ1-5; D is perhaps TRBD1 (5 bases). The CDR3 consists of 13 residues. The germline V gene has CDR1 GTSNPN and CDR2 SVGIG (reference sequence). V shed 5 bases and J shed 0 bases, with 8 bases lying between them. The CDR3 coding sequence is TGTGCCTGGTCGACAGATAGCAATCAGCCCCAGCATTTT. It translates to CAWSTDSNQPQHF.

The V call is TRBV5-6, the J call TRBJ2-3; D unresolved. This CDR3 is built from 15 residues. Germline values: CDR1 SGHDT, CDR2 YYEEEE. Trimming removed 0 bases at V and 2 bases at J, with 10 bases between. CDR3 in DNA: TGTGCCAGCAGCTTGGGGGTTAGGTTCACAGATACGCAGTATTTT. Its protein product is CASSLGVRFTDTQYF. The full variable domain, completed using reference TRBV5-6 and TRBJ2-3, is DAGVTQSPTHLIKTRGQQVTLRCSPKSGHDTVSWYQQALGQGPQFIFQYYEEEERQRGNFPDRFSGHQFPNYSSELNVNALLLGDSALYLCASSLGVRFTDTQYFGPGTRLTVL.

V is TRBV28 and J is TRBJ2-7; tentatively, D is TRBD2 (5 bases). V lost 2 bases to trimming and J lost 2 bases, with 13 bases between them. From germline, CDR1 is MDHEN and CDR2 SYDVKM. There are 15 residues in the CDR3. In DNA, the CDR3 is TGTGCCAGCAGTTTAGGAGGCTTTGGTCCCTACGAGCAGTACTTC. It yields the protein CASSLGGFGPYEQYF.

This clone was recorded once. The CDR3 loop reads CAKSNMDTETEAFF. The CDR3 DNA is TGTGCCAAGTCAAATATGGACACCGAGACTGAAGCTTTCTTT. The chain employs TRBV6-4 and TRBJ1-1; a weak D match, TRBD1 (5 bases). This CDR3 has 14 residues. Trimming removed 10 bases at V and 5 bases at J, with 20 bases between. CDR1 MRHNA and CDR2 SNTAGT come from the germline V gene.

The CDR3 nucleotides read TGTGCCGGCGCCGGGACTAGCGTAGAGACCCAGTACTTC. It is translated as CAGAGTSVETQYF. The chain couples TRBV6-1 to TRBJ2-5; 10 bases agree with TRBD2. Germline V gene data show CDR1 as MNHNS and CDR2 as SASEGT. V shed 11 bases, J shed 4 bases, and the junction held 7 bases outside the gene matches. The length of the CDR3 is 13 residues.

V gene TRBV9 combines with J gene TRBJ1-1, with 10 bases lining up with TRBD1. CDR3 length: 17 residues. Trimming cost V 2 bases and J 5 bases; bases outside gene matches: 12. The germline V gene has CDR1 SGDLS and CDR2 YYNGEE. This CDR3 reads CASSVSTGTGVGTEAFF. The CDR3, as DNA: TGTGCCAGCAGCGTCTCAACCGGGACAGGGGTGGGTACTGAAGCTTTCTTT. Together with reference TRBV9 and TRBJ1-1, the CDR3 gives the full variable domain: DSGVTQTPKHLITATGQRVTLRCSPRSGDLSVYWYQQSLDQGLQFLIQYYNGEERAKGNILERFSAQQFPDLHSELNLSSLELGDSALYFCASSVSTGTGVGTEAFFGQGTRLTVV.

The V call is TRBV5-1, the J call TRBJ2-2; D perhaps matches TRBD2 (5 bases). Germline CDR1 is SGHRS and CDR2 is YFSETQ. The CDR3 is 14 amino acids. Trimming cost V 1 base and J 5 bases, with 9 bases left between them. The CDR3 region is CASSLTGRTGELFF. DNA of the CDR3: TGCGCCAGCAGCTTGACGGGAAGGACCGGGGAGCTGTTTTTT.

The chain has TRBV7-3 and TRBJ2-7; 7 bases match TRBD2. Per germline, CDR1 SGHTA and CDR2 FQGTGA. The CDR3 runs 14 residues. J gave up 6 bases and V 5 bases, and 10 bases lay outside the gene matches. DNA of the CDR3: TGTGCCAGCAGCCCCGGGGGAGGGCTTGGCGAGCAGTACTTC. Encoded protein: CASSPGGGLGEQYF.

DNA of the CDR3: TGTGCCAGTAGAGGCGGGAGTTACGAGCAGTACTTC. It encodes CASRGGSYEQYF. The chain carries TRBV19 and TRBJ2-7; TRBD2 aligns across 7 bases. V lost 6 bases, J lost 4 bases, and 3 bases stayed unmatched. Germline assignment: CDR1 LNHDA and CDR2 SQIVND (reference sequence). The CDR3 runs to 12 residues.

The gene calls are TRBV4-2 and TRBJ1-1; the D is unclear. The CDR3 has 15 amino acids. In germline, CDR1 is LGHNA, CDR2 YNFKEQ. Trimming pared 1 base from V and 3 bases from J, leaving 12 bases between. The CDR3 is CASSQASYGDTEAFF. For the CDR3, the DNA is TGTGCCAGCAGCCAAGCCTCTTACGGGGACACTGAAGCTTTCTTT.